This entry lists 3 T cell receptor beta chains sequenced from one sample in a study of blood T cell repertoires in COVID-19. The repertoire was sequenced with immunoSEQ multiplex PCR; TCRdb's copy has only in-frame clones and lacks some. The sample has about 400,000 clones, about 89% seen once. Sequenced input: peripheral blood. The receptors shown here come from a man in his forties with acute or convalescent COVID-19.

V usage is TRBV7-9 and J usage is TRBJ1-6; no clear D gene. Germline V CDR1 and CDR2: SEHNR, FQNEAQ (reference sequence). The CDR3 has 13 amino acids. Trimming stripped 4 bases from V and 10 bases from J, with 11 bases between. CDR3 sequence: CASSYETFSPLHF. CDR3 DNA sequence: TGTGCCAGCAGCTACGAGACATTCTCACCCCTCCACTTT.

The chain employs TRBV7-2 and TRBJ2-7; no firm D call. The V gene's germline CDR1 is SGHTA and CDR2 FQGNSA. The CDR3 extends over 13 amino acids. V lost 5 bases and J lost 3, with 11 bases in between. The CDR3 here is CASSRNPGYEQYF. In DNA, the CDR3 is TGTGCCAGCAGCCGTAACCCGGGCTACGAGCAGTACTTC.

The table lists this clone with a count of one. The chain combines TRBV12-3 or TRBV12-4 with TRBJ2-5; D is perhaps TRBD1 (6 bases). With 6 bases removed from V and 7 bases from J, the gap between germline ends came to 15 bases. The CDR3 runs to 13 residues. Here the CDR3 reads CASSPGHGATQYF. The CDR3 region has the DNA TGTGCCAGCAGCCCGGGACACGGGGCGACCCAGTACTTC.